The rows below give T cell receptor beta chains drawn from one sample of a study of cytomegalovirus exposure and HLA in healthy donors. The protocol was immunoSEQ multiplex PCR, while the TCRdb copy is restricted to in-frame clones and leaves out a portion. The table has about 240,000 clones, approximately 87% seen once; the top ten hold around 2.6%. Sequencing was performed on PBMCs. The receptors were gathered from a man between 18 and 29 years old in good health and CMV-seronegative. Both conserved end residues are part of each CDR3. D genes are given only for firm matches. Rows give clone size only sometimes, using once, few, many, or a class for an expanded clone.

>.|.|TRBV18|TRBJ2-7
TGTGCCAGCTCACCGAATGGACAGTCCTACGAGCAGTACTTC
CASSPNGQSYEQYF
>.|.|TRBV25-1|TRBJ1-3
TGTGCCAGCAAAGCTGAGTCGGGAAACACCATATATTTT
CASKAESGNTIYF
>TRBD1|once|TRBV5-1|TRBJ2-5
TGCGCCAGCAGCTCCGGACAGGGATGGAATTCAGGGGAGACCCAGTACTTC
CASSSGQGWNSGETQYF
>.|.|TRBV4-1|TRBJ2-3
TGCGCCAGCAGCCAAGTTCTGGATACGCAGTATTTT
CASSQVLDTQYF
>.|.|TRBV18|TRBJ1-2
TGTGCCAGCTCACCACCACAGGCCTCATTGAATGGCTACACCTTC
CASSPPQASLNGYTF
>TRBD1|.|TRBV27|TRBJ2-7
TGTGCCAGCAGTTTAGAGGGAATAGGGACAGTCCACGAGCAGTACTTC
CASSLEGIGTVHEQYF
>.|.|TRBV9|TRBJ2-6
TGTGCCAGCAGCGTAAGCCACGAGTCCTCTGGGGCCAACGTCCTGACTTTC
CASSVSHESSGANVLTF
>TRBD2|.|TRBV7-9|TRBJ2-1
TGTGCCAGCAGCTTACCTACTAGCGGGGCTGACTCCTACAATGAGCAGTTCTTC
CASSLPTSGADSYNEQFF
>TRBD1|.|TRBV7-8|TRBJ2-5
TGTGCCAGCAGCTTAGTGTGGGGGACAGGGGGAGAGACCCAGTACTTC
CASSLVWGTGGETQYF
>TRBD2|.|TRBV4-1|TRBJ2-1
TGCGCCAGCAGCCAAGTTTCCCCTGGTAGCGGGAGGGCCGTTCCCCATGAGCAGTTCTTC
CASSQVSPGSGRAVPHEQFF
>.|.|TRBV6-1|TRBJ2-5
TGTGCCAGCGCCGACTTTGGCGGGGCTCAAGAGACCCAGTACTTC
CASADFGGAQETQYF
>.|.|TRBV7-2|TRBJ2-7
TGTGCCAGCAGACTTACAGGGACCTCCTACGAGCAGTACTTC
CASRLTGTSYEQYF
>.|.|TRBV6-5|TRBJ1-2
TGTGCCAGCAGTCAGGGAAACTATGGCTACACCTTC
CASSQGNYGYTF
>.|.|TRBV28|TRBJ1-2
TGTGCCAGCAGTTCCCCGACAGGCTATGGCTACACCTTC
CASSSPTGYGYTF
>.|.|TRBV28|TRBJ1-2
TGTGCCAGCAGCCTTCCCGGACAAAACTATGGCTACACCTTC
CASSLPGQNYGYTF
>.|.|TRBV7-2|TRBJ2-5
TGTGCCAGCAGCGGTAGACTATCGGGGCAAGAGACCCAGTACTTC
CASSGRLSGQETQYF
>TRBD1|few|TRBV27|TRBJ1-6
TGTGCCAGCAGTCCCTCCCTGACAGGGACCCTCCACTTT
CASSPSLTGTLHF
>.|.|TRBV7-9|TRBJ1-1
TGTGCCAGCAGCTTGACGTCAGGGAACACTGAAGCTTTCTTT
CASSLTSGNTEAFF
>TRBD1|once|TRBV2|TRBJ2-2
TGTGCCAGCAGTTTCAGGGGGCGCGACACCGGGGAGCTGTTTTTT
CASSFRGRDTGELFF
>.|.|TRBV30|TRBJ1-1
TGTGCCTGGAGTCGACAGCAGAACACTGAAGCTTTCTTT
CAWSRQQNTEAFF
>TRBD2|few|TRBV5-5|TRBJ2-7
TGTGCCAGCAGTAGACTAGCGGGCGTCTACGAGCAGTACTTC
CASSRLAGVYEQYF
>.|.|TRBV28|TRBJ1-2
TGTGCCACCCGGACTACAGGCTATGGCTACACCTTC
CATRTTGYGYTF
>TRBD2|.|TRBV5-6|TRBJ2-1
TGTGCCAGCAGCCCCGGGGGGGTCAATGAGCAGTTCTTC
CASSPGGVNEQFF
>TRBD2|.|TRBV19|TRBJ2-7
TGTGCCAGTAGTATAGCGGCGGGAGTAAAGAACGAGCAGTACTTC
CASSIAAGVKNEQYF
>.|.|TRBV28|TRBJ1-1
TGTGCCAGCAGTAATTCCCTTTGGACAGCGAACACTGAAGCTTTCTTT
CASSNSLWTANTEAFF
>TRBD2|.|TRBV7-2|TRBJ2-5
TGTGCCAGCGGACGGTCTAGCGGGGGGGCTGGGGAGACCCAGTACTTC
CASGRSSGGAGETQYF
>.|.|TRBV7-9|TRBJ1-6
TGTGCCAGCACACTGGGGCAGGAGACCTGGAATTCACCCCTCCACTTT
CASTLGQETWNSPLHF
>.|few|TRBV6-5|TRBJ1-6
TGTGCCAGCAGGGATAGAGGAGGGCATTCACCCCTCCACTTT
CASRDRGGHSPLHF
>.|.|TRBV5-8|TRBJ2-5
TGTGCCAGCAGCTCGATCCCCGCTGGCCGTCAAGAGACCCAGTACTTC
CASSSIPAGRQETQYF
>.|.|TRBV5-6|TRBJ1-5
TGTGCCAGCAGAAGGGGGGGGTTCAATCAGCCCCAGCATTTT
CASRRGGFNQPQHF
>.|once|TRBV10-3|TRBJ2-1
TGTGCCATCAGTGCGGCGGAAATCGATGAGCAGTTCTTC
CAISAAEIDEQFF
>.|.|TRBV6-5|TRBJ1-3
TGTGCCAGCAGTACCCAGGGCGTCTCTGGAAACACCATATATTTT
CASSTQGVSGNTIYF
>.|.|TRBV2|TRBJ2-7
TGTGCCAGCAGAGGGGGACTAATTAACGAGCAGTACTTC
CASRGGLINEQYF
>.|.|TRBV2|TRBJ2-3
TGTGCCAGCATGAGGGAGGATACGCAGTATTTT
CASMREDTQYF
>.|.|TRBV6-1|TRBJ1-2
TGTGCCAGCAGTGAGACCTTGGGGGCAGCCAACTATGGCTACACCTTC
CASSETLGAANYGYTF
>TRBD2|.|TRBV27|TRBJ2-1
TGTGCCAGCAGTCTGGGACTAGCTCGGTGGCAGTTCTTC
CASSLGLARWQFF
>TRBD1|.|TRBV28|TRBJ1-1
TGTGCCAGCAGTTTACCTGTAACGGGACAGTGGGACCCTGAAGCTTTCTTT
CASSLPVTGQWDPEAFF
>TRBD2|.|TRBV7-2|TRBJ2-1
TGTGCCAGCAGCACACTAGCGGGCTACAATGAGCAGTTCTTC
CASSTLAGYNEQFF
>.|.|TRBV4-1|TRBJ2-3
TGCGCCAGCAGCCCGACTACTAGCATGGGTTCAGATACGCAGTATTTT
CASSPTTSMGSDTQYF
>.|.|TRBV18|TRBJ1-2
TGTGCCAGCTCAAAAGGGGAGGGACACTATGGCTACACCTTC
CASSKGEGHYGYTF
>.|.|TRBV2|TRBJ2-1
TGTGCCGTTAGCGGTCTGAATGAGCAGTTCTTC
CAVSGLNEQFF
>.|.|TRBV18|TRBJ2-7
TGTGCCAGCTCACCACCGTATCTACTCTACGAGCAGTACTTC
CASSPPYLLYEQYF
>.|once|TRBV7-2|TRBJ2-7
TGTGCCAGCGCTCGGGACTACGAGCAGTACTTC
CASARDYEQYF
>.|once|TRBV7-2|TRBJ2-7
TGTGCCAGCAGCTCTAGTTCGGCCTACGAGCAGTACTTC
CASSSSSAYEQYF
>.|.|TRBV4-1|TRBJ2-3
TGCGCCAGCAGCCAAGAGAACACCAACACAGATACGCAGTATTTT
CASSQENTNTDTQYF
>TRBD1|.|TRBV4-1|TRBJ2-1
TGCGCCAGCAGCCAGACAGGGAAGGGTAAGGGCTCCTACAATGAGCAGTTCTTC
CASSQTGKGKGSYNEQFF